The 5 T cell receptor beta chains below come from one sample, sequenced in a study of identical twins. TCRdb reanalysed the 5' RACE reads using MiXCR and keeps one entry per CDR3 protein. The data show over 550,000 distinct CDR3 sequences, around 7.4% seen once. These data were likewise used in another study, on yellow fever vaccine responses in identical twins.

Sequenced material: PBMCs. These receptor sequences come from a woman in her late teens or twenties in good health.

This clonotype was recorded a few times. The chain links TRBV6-1 to TRBJ2-7; D may match TRBD1 or TRBD2 (5 bases each). Trimming left V 1 base short and J 0 bases short, with 25 bases between. The CDR3 consists of 20 residues. The germline gives CDR1 MNHNS, CDR2 SASEGT. The CDR3, as DNA: TGTGCCAGCAGTGAAGAAGCTGGTGTCGGACTGGGGCGCTTCTCCTACGAGCAGTACTTC. It specifies CASSEEAGVGLGRFSYEQYF.

The chain recombines TRBV4-1 with TRBJ2-2; D possibly corresponds to TRBD2 (5 bases). This CDR3 is 17 amino acids long. Trimming removed 0 bases at V and 6 bases at J, with 17 bases between. CDR1 is MGHRA, CDR2 YSYEKL, per germline. CDR3 protein: CASSQEFGRIISGELFF. CDR3 nucleotides: TGCGCCAGCAGCCAAGAATTTGGGAGAATTATATCCGGGGAGCTGTTTTTT.

CDR3: CATSQDRGRGPTGELFF. The CDR3 DNA reads as TGTGCCACCAGCCAAGACAGGGGGCGAGGGCCCACCGGGGAGCTGTTTTTT. The chain carries TRBV15 and TRBJ2-2, with 10 bases that match TRBD1. Trimming removed 5 bases from V and 4 bases from J; junction bases left unmatched: 10. Germline V gene lookup returns CDR1 LNHNV and CDR2 YYDKDF (reference sequence). The CDR3 is 17 amino acids. The variable domain in full, completed from reference TRBV15 and TRBJ2-2, reads DAMVIQNPRYQVTQFGKPVTLSCSQTLNHNVMYWYQQKSSQAPKLLFHYYDKDFNNEADTPDNFQSRRPNTSFCFLDIRSPGLGDTAMYLCATSQDRGRGPTGELFFGEGSRLTVL.

The V and J genes are TRBV27 and TRBJ2-2; D not certain. There are 14 residues in the CDR3. The germline V gene encodes CDR1 MNHEY and CDR2 SMNVEV (reference sequence). V lost 3 bases, J lost 5 bases, and 10 bases lay in between. The CDR3 region is CASSLPGRTGELFF. The CDR3 DNA follows: TGTGCCAGCAGTTTGCCCGGACGGACCGGGGAGCTGTTTTTT.

The genes are TRBV11-3 and TRBJ2-3, with 13 bases fitting TRBD2. Germline V gene sequence: CDR1 SGHNT, CDR2 YENEEA. V lost 3 bases, J lost 6 bases, and 3 bases stayed unmatched. The CDR3 runs 15 residues. The CDR3 nucleotides are TGTGCCAGCAGCTTCCAGGGACTAGCGGGGGATACGCAGTATTTT. It encodes CASSFQGLAGDTQYF. Full variable domain (remainder filled in from reference TRBV11-3 and TRBJ2-3): EAGVVQSPRYKIIEKKQPVAFWCNPISGHNTLYWYLQNLGQGPELLIRYENEEAVDDSQLPKDRFSAERLKGVDSTLKIQPAELGDSAVYLCASSFQGLAGDTQYFGPGTRLTVL.